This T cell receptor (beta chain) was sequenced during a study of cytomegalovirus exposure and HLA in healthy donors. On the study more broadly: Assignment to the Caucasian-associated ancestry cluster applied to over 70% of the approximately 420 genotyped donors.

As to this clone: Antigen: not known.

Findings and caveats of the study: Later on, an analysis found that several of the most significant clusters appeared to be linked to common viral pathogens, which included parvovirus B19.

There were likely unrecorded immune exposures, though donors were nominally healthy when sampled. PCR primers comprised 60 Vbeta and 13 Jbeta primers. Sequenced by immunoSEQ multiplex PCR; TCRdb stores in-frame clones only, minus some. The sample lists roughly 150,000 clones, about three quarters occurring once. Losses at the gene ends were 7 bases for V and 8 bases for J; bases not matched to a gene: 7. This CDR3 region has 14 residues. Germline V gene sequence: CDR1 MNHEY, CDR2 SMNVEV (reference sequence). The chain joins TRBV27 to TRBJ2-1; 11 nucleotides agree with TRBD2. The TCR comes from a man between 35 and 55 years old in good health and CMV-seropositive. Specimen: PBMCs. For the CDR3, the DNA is TGTGCCAGCACACCTCTTAGCGGGAGGGATGAGCAGTTCTTC. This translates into CASTPLSGRDEQFF.